The 15 T cell receptor beta chains given below trace back to one sample, sequenced in a study of cytomegalovirus exposure and HLA in healthy donors. PCR employed 60 Vbeta and 13 Jbeta primers. Sequencing was performed with immunoSEQ multiplex PCR; in TCRdb, only in-frame clones are kept and a portion is missing. The sample holds about 160,000 clones, approximately 80% seen once. The sample comprised PBMCs. These receptors originate from a woman aged 25-40 years in good health and CMV-seropositive.

V gene TRBV7-2 combines with J gene TRBJ1-5; possibly TRBD1 for D (5 bases). The germline gives CDR1 SGHTA, CDR2 FQGNSA. The length of the CDR3 is 14 residues. V was shortened by 5 bases and J by 5 bases, with 13 bases between the two germline ends. CDR3 nucleotides: TGTGCCAGCAGCGCGGGACGGTGGGATCAGCCCCAGCATTTT. This codes for CASSAGRWDQPQHF.

This clone is a singleton in its sample. This chain connects TRBV11-2 to TRBJ2-6, with D perhaps TRBD1 (6 bases). Trimming took off 2 bases at V and 4 bases at J, with 18 bases between the two ends. CDR3 length: 18 residues. The germline gives CDR1 SGHAT, CDR2 FQNNGV. The CDR3 protein is CASSLSRTARSGANVLTF. The CDR3 DNA reads as TGTGCCAGCAGCTTATCTCGGACAGCCCGCTCCGGGGCCAACGTCCTGACTTTC.

The chain links TRBV7-9 to TRBJ1-4; TRBD1 might be the D (5 bases). Germline V lookup: CDR1 SEHNR, CDR2 FQNEAQ (reference sequence). The V and J ends lost 1 base and 1 base respectively, with 10 bases between them. This CDR3 region has 16 residues. The CDR3 coding sequence is TGTGCCAGCAGCTTAGGCTGGGGGGGAACTAATGAAAAACTGTTTTTT. This sequence encodes CASSLGWGGTNEKLFF.

This chain uses TRBV6-5 with TRBJ2-1; a possible D gene is TRBD2 (6 bases). V was pared by 4 bases and J by 8 bases, with 15 bases between. CDR3 size: 14 residues. Germline V gene sequence: CDR1 MNHEY, CDR2 SVGAGI. The chain's CDR3 is CASSLGLSEYEQFF. DNA for the CDR3: TGTGCCAGCAGTTTGGGACTTTCGGAGTATGAGCAGTTCTTC.

In regard to this clone: One junction end does not reproduce the germline sequence, and a read error may be involved. V usage is TRBV7-9 and J usage is TRBJ2-5, with 7 bases identical to TRBD1. The germline V gene encodes CDR1 SEHNR and CDR2 FQNEAQ (reference sequence). There are 16 residues in the CDR3. DNA for the CDR3: TGTTCCAGCAGCCCGTCGACAGGGTTAGTGGCAGAGACCCAGTACTTC. Its translation is CSSSPSTGLVAETQYF.

In its sample, this clone was seen once. The rearrangement joins TRBV7-2 to TRBJ2-5, with 7 bases identical to TRBD1. V trimming: 3 bases; J trimming: 3 bases; junction bases outside the gene matches: 7. Per germline, CDR1 SGHTA and CDR2 FQGNSA. This CDR3 is built from 15 residues. CDR3 sequence (DNA): TGTGCCAGCAGCTTTACCTCCGGGACAGAAGAGACCCAGTACTTC. It translates to CASSFTSGTEETQYF.

The rearrangement joins TRBV28 to TRBJ2-5; a weak D match, TRBD2 (7 bases). There are 17 residues in the CDR3. In germline, CDR1 is MDHEN, CDR2 SYDVKM. V lost 5 bases and J 2 bases, leaving 21 bases between the germline ends. The DNA for the CDR3 is TGTGCCAGCAGTCGGGGACTACAGAGGACAGTACAAGAGACCCAGTACTTC. Its protein is CASSRGLQRTVQETQYF.

There are a few counts of this clone. The chain couples TRBV28 to TRBJ2-3; tentative D call: TRBD1 (5 bases). Germline V gene data show CDR1 as MDHEN and CDR2 as SYDVKM. There are 15 residues in the CDR3. V lost 3 bases, J lost 1 base, and 11 bases lay in between. The CDR3 protein is CASSLDTRRTDTQYF. DNA for the CDR3: TGTGCCAGCAGTTTGGACACCCGCCGCACAGATACGCAGTATTTT.

This chain connects TRBV11-3 to TRBJ2-2; no clear D gene. The CDR3 spans 13 residues. The V and J ends lost 1 base and 6 bases respectively, with 6 bases between them. CDR1 and CDR2 from the germline V gene are SGHNT and YENEEA. The CDR3: CASSLGRSGELFF. As DNA, the CDR3 is TGTGCCAGCAGCTTAGGGAGATCCGGGGAGCTGTTTTTT.

CDR3 in DNA: TGTGCCAGCAGCTTGGGACAAGACTATGGCTACACCTTC. Protein: CASSLGQDYGYTF. The chain recombines TRBV5-6 with TRBJ1-2; no reliable D call. This CDR3 has 13 amino acids. CDR1 SGHDT and CDR2 YYEEEE come from the germline V gene. V gave up 0 bases and J gave up 3 bases, with 6 bases separating them.

The chain has TRBV7-2 and TRBJ2-3, with 9 bases fitting TRBD1. The trim removed 10 bases at V and 5 bases at J, leaving 10 bases unmatched. Germline CDR1 is SGHTA and CDR2 is FQGNSA. This CDR3 comprises 14 residues. The CDR3 DNA is TGTGCCACAGGGGACAGGGCAGGTGGAGATACGCAGTATTTT. This codes for CATGDRAGGDTQYF.

The chain carries TRBV5-5 and TRBJ2-3; D remains unclear. Germline-derived CDR1 and CDR2 are SGHKS and YYEKEE (reference sequence). The CDR3 has 15 residues. Deletions cut 4 bases from V and 0 bases from J, with 12 bases between. In DNA form, the CDR3 reads TGTGCCAGCAGCCCGTACAGAACTAGCACAGATACGCAGTATTTT. Protein sequence: CASSPYRTSTDTQYF.

V is TRBV18 and J is TRBJ2-5, with TRBD1 matching over 7 bases. The assigned J gene may be wrong: the sequence end matches TRBJ2-7 better. Germline CDR1 reads KGHSH; CDR2 reads LQKENI. CDR3 length equals 13 residues. The CDR3 reads CASSGTDHYEQYF. Here the CDR3 DNA reads TGTGCCAGCTCAGGGACAGATCACTACGAGCAGTACTTC.

J is TRBJ2-1 and V is TRBV23-1, with TRBD1 identical over 9 bases. TRBV23-1 is an ORF, and what it does is uncertain. CDR3 length: 15 residues. V trimming: 11 bases; J trimming: 3 bases; junction bases outside the gene matches: 11. The CDR3, as DNA: TGCGCCTTCAGTTTGGGGACAGGGAACTACAATGAGCAGTTCTTC. Protein product: CAFSLGTGNYNEQFF.

The chain combines TRBV10-1 with TRBJ1-4; D perhaps matches TRBD1 (5 bases). Germline loops: CDR1 WNHNN, CDR2 SYGVQD (reference sequence). This CDR3 is built from 14 residues. V was trimmed by 6 bases and J by 3 bases, leaving 11 bases between them. The CDR3 here is CASRMGGANEKLFF. The CDR3 nucleotides read TGCGCCAGCAGGATGGGGGGTGCTAATGAAAAACTGTTTTTT.